These 6 T cell receptor beta chains were all obtained from the same sample, sequenced in a study of blood T cell repertoires in COVID-19. Sequenced by immunoSEQ multiplex PCR; TCRdb stores in-frame clones only, minus some. Here the sample spans roughly 140,000 clones, almost 80% being singletons. The material sequenced was peripheral blood. The origin of the receptors is a man aged 50 or older with active or convalescent COVID-19.

The chain carries TRBV19 and TRBJ1-5; D gene ambiguous. The CDR3 spans 18 residues. The germline V gene encodes CDR1 LNHDA and CDR2 SQIVND (reference sequence). V gave up 5 bases and J gave up 0 bases, with 20 bases separating them. CDR3 protein: CASSQAERHAYSNQPQHF. CDR3 nucleotides: TGTGCCAGTAGTCAAGCGGAAAGACACGCGTATAGCAATCAGCCCCAGCATTTT.

CDR3 protein: CASSVAFVSMNTEAFF. The CDR3 DNA is TGTGCCAGCAGTGTTGCCTTCGTGAGCATGAACACTGAAGCTTTCTTT. This sequence joins TRBV6-1 and TRBJ1-1; D not certain. The germline V and J ends were trimmed by 4 bases and 0 bases, with 15 bases remaining between them. CDR3 size: 16 residues. Germline CDR1 and CDR2: MNHNS and SASEGT.

This sequence joins TRBV18 and TRBJ2-2; 10 bases line up with TRBD2. There are 19 residues in the CDR3. J gave up 0 bases and V 6 bases, and 13 bases lay outside the gene matches. Germline CDR1 reads KGHSH; CDR2 reads LQKENI. The DNA of the CDR3 is TGTGCCAGCTCCCTCCACTCCCTAGCGGGAGTTGCGAACACCGGGGAGCTGTTTTTT. It codes for CASSLHSLAGVANTGELFF.

The chain recombines TRBV5-1 with TRBJ1-1, with D unresolved. V was cut by 0 bases and J by 6 bases, with 12 bases left in between. This CDR3 region has 14 residues. Germline lookup yields CDR1 SGHRS and CDR2 YFSETQ. The CDR3 coding sequence is TGCGCCAGCAGCTTGGTACCGGGAGGGTCTGAAGCTTTCTTT. Amino acid sequence: CASSLVPGGSEAFF.

On this clone itself: An end of the junction does not agree with germline; a read error may underlie this. J is TRBJ1-1 and V is TRBV11-2; D gene unclear. There are 14 residues in the CDR3. The germline V gene encodes CDR1 SGHAT and CDR2 FQNNGV. CDR3: CASGLLQARTEAFF. DNA for the CDR3: TGTGCCAGCGGCTTACTCCAGGCCAGAACTGAAGCTTTCTTT.

The chain uses TRBV6-5 and TRBJ2-3; D is possibly TRBD1 (6 bases). Germline V gene data show CDR1 as MNHEY and CDR2 as SVGAGI. This CDR3 is 15 amino acids long. V was trimmed by 0 bases and J by 6 bases, leaving 13 bases between them. This CDR3 is CASSYSSRGRDTQYF. The CDR3 coding sequence is TGTGCCAGCAGTTACTCGAGCAGGGGTCGCGATACGCAGTATTTT.